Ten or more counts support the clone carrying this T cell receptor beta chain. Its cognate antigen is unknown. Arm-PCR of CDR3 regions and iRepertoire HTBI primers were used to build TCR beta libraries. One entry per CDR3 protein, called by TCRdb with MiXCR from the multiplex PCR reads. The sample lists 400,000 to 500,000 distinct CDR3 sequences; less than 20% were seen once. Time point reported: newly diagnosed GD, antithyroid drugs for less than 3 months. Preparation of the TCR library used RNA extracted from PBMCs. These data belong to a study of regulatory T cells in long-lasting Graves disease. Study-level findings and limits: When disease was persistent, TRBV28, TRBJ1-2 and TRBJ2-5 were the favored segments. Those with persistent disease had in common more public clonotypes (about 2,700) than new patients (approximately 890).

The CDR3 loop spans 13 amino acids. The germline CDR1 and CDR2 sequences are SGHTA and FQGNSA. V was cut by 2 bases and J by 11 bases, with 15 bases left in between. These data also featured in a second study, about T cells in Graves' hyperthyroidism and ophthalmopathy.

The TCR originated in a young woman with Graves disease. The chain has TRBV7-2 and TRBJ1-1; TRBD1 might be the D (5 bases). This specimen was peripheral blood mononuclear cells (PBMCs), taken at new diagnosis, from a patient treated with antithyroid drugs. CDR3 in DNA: TGTGCCAGCAGCTTAAACCGGGGCGATCAGGCTTTCTTT. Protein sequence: CASSLNRGDQAFF.